The 16 T cell receptor beta chains below all came from one sample that was sequenced in a study of cytomegalovirus exposure and HLA in healthy donors. PCR used 60 Vbeta primers and 13 Jbeta primers. Data came from immunoSEQ multiplex PCR; TCRdb stores just in-frame clones and leaves some out. The sample has roughly 110,000 clones; around 85% are singletons. The specimen sequenced was PBMCs. The receptors originated from a man younger than 40 in good health and CMV-seronegative.

The CDR3 DNA is TGTGCCAGCAGCCCACGGGGACAGGGGGCACGGGAGCAGTTCTTC. Encoded protein: CASSPRGQGAREQFF. This chain joins TRBV6-4 and TRBJ2-1; 12 bases fit TRBD1. Trimming at V came to 6 bases and at J to 10 bases, leaving 10 bases not matched to a gene. CDR1 is MRHNA and CDR2 is SNTAGT in the germline V gene. The CDR3 is 15 amino acids.

V is TRBV9 and J is TRBJ2-1, with 8 bases lining up with TRBD2. Trimming took 3 bases from V and 0 from J; bases not matched to a gene: 5. CDR1 is SGDLS and CDR2 is YYNGEE in the germline V gene. The CDR3 runs to 16 residues. Here the CDR3 reads CASSGAGGHSYNEQFF. The CDR3 coding sequence is TGTGCCAGCAGCGGGGCGGGGGGCCACTCCTACAATGAGCAGTTCTTC.

This clone was observed a handful of times. This rearrangement joins TRBV29-1 to TRBJ1-1; D uncertain. CDR1 SQVTM and CDR2 ANQGSEA come from the germline V gene. The V gene lost 4 bases and the J gene lost 1 base, with 4 bases spanning the gap. The length of the CDR3 is 11 residues. The CDR3 coding sequence is TGCAGCGTTGGGAGGAACACTGAAGCTTTCTTT. Residues: CSVGRNTEAFF.

The genes are TRBV11-2 and TRBJ2-3; 9 bases are a match to TRBD2. V was pared by 3 bases and J by 4 bases, with 2 bases of the junction left unmatched. Germline V gene sequence: CDR1 SGHAT, CDR2 FQNNGV. The CDR3 extends over 14 amino acids. The CDR3 region is CASSFSGGSDTQYF. The CDR3 DNA reads TGTGCCAGCAGCTTTAGCGGGGGCTCAGATACGCAGTATTTT. The whole variable domain, remainder taken from reference TRBV11-2 and TRBJ2-3, is EAGVAQSPRYKIIEKRQSVAFWCNPISGHATLYWYQQILGQGPKLLIQFQNNGVVDDSQLPKDRFSAERLKGVDSTLKIQPAKLEDSAVYLCASSFSGGSDTQYFGPGTRLTVL.

This clone came up a few times. This sequence joins TRBV6-6 and TRBJ1-3; the D is unclear. The CDR3 is 13 residues long. The V and J ends lost 6 bases and 8 bases respectively, with 14 bases between them. The germline V gene encodes CDR1 MNHNY and CDR2 SVGAGI (reference sequence). The CDR3 DNA follows: TGTGCCAGCAGCCACTCGGGCGGGTACACCATATATTTT. Translating it yields CASSHSGGYTIYF.

V and J are TRBV28 and TRBJ1-2, with D possibly TRBD1 on 5 matching bases. The CDR3 runs to 15 residues. Trimming took 4 bases from V and 0 from J, leaving 12 bases between them. The germline V gene encodes CDR1 MDHEN and CDR2 SYDVKM. CDR3 sequence (DNA): TGTGCCAGCAGTTCCGACAGTCGGGCTAACTATGGCTACACCTTC. Its protein is CASSSDSRANYGYTF.

The chain combines TRBV27 with TRBJ1-2; 7 bases fit TRBD1. The CDR3 extends over 15 amino acids. The germline CDR1 and CDR2 sequences are MNHEY and SMNVEV (reference sequence). J gave up 3 bases and V 6 bases, and 10 bases lay outside the gene matches. The CDR3 region is CASRPTGDPHYGYTF. The CDR3 region has the DNA TGTGCCAGCAGGCCTACAGGGGACCCTCACTATGGCTACACCTTC.

This chain links TRBV5-4 with TRBJ2-7; TRBD1 might be the D (5 bases). This CDR3 is built from 14 residues. V was shortened by 4 bases and J by 2 bases, with 13 bases between the two germline ends. Germline loops: CDR1 SGHNT, CDR2 YYREEE (reference sequence). CDR3 loop: CASSPLDTPYEQYF. The CDR3 coding sequence is TGTGCCAGCAGCCCACTGGACACCCCCTACGAGCAGTACTTC.

This chain connects TRBV9 to TRBJ2-3; 8 bases are shared with TRBD1. The V and J ends lost 4 bases and 6 bases, in that order; junction bases with no gene match: 13. CDR1 is SGDLS, CDR2 YYNGEE, per germline. This CDR3 spans 16 amino acids. Here the CDR3 DNA reads TGTGCCAGCAGCTTCAGCCAGGGGGCGTTATGGGATACGCAGTATTTT. Its protein is CASSFSQGALWDTQYF. The variable domain in full, with the rest retrieved from reference TRBV9 and TRBJ2-3, is DSGVTQTPKHLITATGQRVTLRCSPRSGDLSVYWYQQSLDQGLQFLIQYYNGEERAKGNILERFSAQQFPDLHSELNLSSLELGDSALYFCASSFSQGALWDTQYFGPGTRLTVL.

This CDR3 reads CASSLGGRAINEQYF. The CDR3 bases are TGCGCCAGCAGCTTGGGCGGGAGGGCCATAAACGAGCAGTACTTC. The genes are TRBV5-1 and TRBJ2-7, with 9 positions matching TRBD2. The CDR3 spans 15 residues. V lost 0 bases, J lost 5 bases, and 6 bases stayed unmatched. Germline CDR1 reads SGHRS; CDR2 reads YFSETQ.

V usage is TRBV18 and J usage is TRBJ1-6, with no clear D. CDR3 length: 14 amino acids. Germline CDR1 is KGHSH and CDR2 is LQKENI. Trimming removed 4 bases at V and 6 bases at J, with 10 bases between. The CDR3 loop is CASSRGGRNSPLHF. The CDR3 DNA reads TGTGCCAGCTCACGAGGAGGTCGTAATTCACCCCTCCACTTT.

The chain uses TRBV14 and TRBJ2-1; 9 bases fit TRBD2. CDR3 length: 14 amino acids. Germline-derived CDR1 and CDR2 are SGHDN and FVKESK. V lost 1 base and J lost 6; bases outside the gene matches: 1. The chain's CDR3 is CASSQVRGGNEQFF. CDR3 bases: TGTGCCAGCAGCCAAGTGCGGGGGGGCAATGAGCAGTTCTTC.

V and J are TRBV20-1 and TRBJ2-5, with D maybe TRBD2 (5 bases). Looked up from germline, CDR1 is DFQATT and CDR2 is SNEGSKA (reference sequence). The CDR3 consists of 11 residues. Trimming removed 6 bases at V and 2 bases at J, with 7 bases between. The CDR3 protein is CSAGEQETQYF. The CDR3 DNA is TGCAGTGCGGGAGAACAAGAGACCCAGTACTTC.

The V and J genes are TRBV7-9 and TRBJ2-1; the match to TRBD1 covers 10 bases. V lost 3 bases and J lost 6; bases outside the gene matches: 2. Germline CDR1 SEHNR, CDR2 FQNEAQ (reference sequence). This CDR3 is 14 amino acids long. The chain's CDR3 is CASSFGDRGNEQFF. The CDR3 coding sequence is TGTGCCAGCAGCTTTGGGGACAGGGGCAATGAGCAGTTCTTC.

The chain is built from TRBV19 and TRBJ2-5; no clear D. The V end lost 5 bases, the J end lost 10 bases, and 11 bases lay between the germline ends. Germline assignment: CDR1 LNHDA and CDR2 SQIVND (reference sequence). The length of the CDR3 is 11 residues. The CDR3 region has the DNA TGTGCCAGTAGTCCCGGGTCGATCCAGTACTTC. It encodes CASSPGSIQYF.

The rearrangement uses TRBV29-1 and TRBJ1-1; D is uncertain. The CDR3 is 9 residues long. Trimming stripped 7 bases from V and 4 bases from J, with 4 bases between. Germline CDR1 is SQVTM and CDR2 is ANQGSEA. This chain's CDR3 is CSAGTEAFF. The CDR3 coding sequence is TGCAGCGCGGGCACTGAAGCTTTCTTT. The full variable domain, with the rest looked up from reference TRBV29-1 and TRBJ1-1, is SAVISQKPSRDICQRGTSLTIQCQVDSQVTMMFWYRQQPGQSLTLIATANQGSEATYESGFVIDKFPISRPNLTFSTLTVSNMSPEDSSIYLCSAGTEAFFGQGTRLTVV.